This TCR beta chain was documented in a study of neoadjuvant nivolumab and ipilimumab in lung cancer. Regarding the study as a whole: From pretherapy to surgery, tumor richness and clonality rose with dual therapy. Resected-tumor TCR richness correlated positively with pretherapy blood richness. Resected tumors had greater TCR richness and clonality than uninvolved lung.

Details on this clone: The antigen remains undetermined.

The CDR3 totals 15 residues. J lost 2 bases, V lost 6 bases, and 6 bases had no gene match. Per germline, CDR1 KGHSH and CDR2 LQKENI. Sequencing used immunoSEQ multiplex PCR; TCRdb keeps in-frame clones, though not all of them. Counted here are under 35,000 clones, less than 95% occurring once; the ten biggest clones make up about 4.9%. The receptor comes from an adult with non-small cell lung cancer. Here the sequenced sample was peripheral blood, taken after neoadjuvant nivolumab, alone or with ipilimumab, at or shortly before surgery. V gene TRBV18 combines with J gene TRBJ2-7, with 11 bases matching TRBD1. CDR3 region: CASSAPGQGAYEQYF. In DNA form, the CDR3 reads TGTGCCAGCTCGGCTCCGGGACAGGGGGCCTACGAGCAGTACTTC.